This entry is about one T cell receptor (beta chain). The antigen remains unidentified. The record originates from a study of shared clonotypes between healthy human individuals. As for the study in general: Every donor yielded three CD4 naive, three CD4 memory, two CD8 naive and one CD8 memory plate. The study's findings and limits: Despite large depth, sorted-subset datasets appeared incompletely sequenced.

Measured with immunoSEQ multiplex PCR; TCRdb has only the in-frame clones, and not every one. Of roughly 1,000,000 clones in the sample, approximately 80% were seen once. The germline gives CDR1 SNHLY, CDR2 FYNNEI. V lost 7 bases and J lost 4; bases outside the gene matches: 12. The CDR3 covers 17 residues. Donation came from healthy HIV-negative adults that had no recent acute infections or vaccinations. The sequenced material came from memory CD4+ T cells from PBMCs. Subset here: CD45RA-negative fraction. This receptor was identified in a man aged 18 to 35 in good health. Some clones in this sample may be carry-over from other donors' samples. The chain links TRBV2 to TRBJ2-6, with TRBD2 identical over 8 bases. CDR3 residues: CASNPPAGAAGANVLTF. CDR3 bases: TGTGCCAGCAACCCCCCAGCGGGAGCAGCCGGGGCCAACGTCCTGACTTTC. Together with reference TRBV2 and TRBJ2-6, the CDR3 gives the full variable domain: EPEVTQTPSHQVTQMGQEVILRCVPISNHLYFYWYRQILGQKVEFLVSFYNNEISEKSEIFDDQFSVERPDGSNFTLKIRSTKLEDSAMYFCASNPPAGAAGANVLTFGAGSRLTVL.